This T cell receptor (beta chain) originates from a study of regulatory T cells in long-lasting Graves disease (dated by TCRdb to the early 2020s). Concerning the study at large: Persistent Graves' disease was defined as antithyroid drug treatment for over 5 years with persistently positive TSH receptor autoantibodies. This study used TCR sequencing and RNA sequencing of peripheral blood to compare persistent Graves' disease patients against newly diagnosed Graves' disease patients. The study was registered as a clinical trial and conducted in China. A total of around 33 samples were covered by TCR sequencing, comprising roughly 13 persistent and around 20 newly diagnosed Graves' disease patients. Antithyroid drugs had been taken for 8.5 to 13 years on average by persistent Graves' disease patients in the clinical cohort. General conclusions and limits of the study: Persistent patients shared more public clonotypes among themselves (around 2,800) than newly diagnosed patients did (roughly 920). Only peripheral blood was studied, because thyroid tissue, the primary lesion, was inaccessible. As a limitation, the authors acknowledged that the small sample size may reduce accuracy. Sequencing and analysis were restricted to the TCR beta chain. Compared with newly diagnosed patients, patients with persistent Graves' disease had lower TCR Shannon entropy and fewer highly expanded clones, which suggests clonal expansion. Preferential use of TRBV28, TRBJ1-2 and TRBJ2-5 was observed in persistent disease, whereas TRBV20-1 and TRBJ2-1 were favored in newly diagnosed disease.

This clonotype was counted only a few times. Which antigen it targets is not known. No base qualities exist here, and no much larger clone lies one base off it. The time point label of this sample denotes: persistent/refractory GD, antithyroid drugs over 5 years with positive TRAb. For both TCR sequencing and RNA sequencing, RNA was extracted from PBMCs using TRIzol. Graves' disease was diagnosed according to American Thyroid Association guidelines. Patients were recruited from an endocrinology department in Xi'an, China. Each patient gave around 9 milliliters of peripheral blood, collected in an EDTA anticoagulant tube. PBMCs were isolated by Ficoll Paque Plus density gradient separation without further T cell sorting. RNA quality was checked with an Agilent 2100 Bioanalyzer and agarose gel, and concentration with a NanoDrop 2000. Trimming takes 4 bases from V and 2 bases from J, and the germline ends sit 20 bases apart. CDR1 and CDR2 (DFQATT, SNEGSKA) derive from the germline V gene (reference sequence). The CDR3, from cysteine to phenylalanine, totals 16 residues. Left in the record is the CDR3 DNA by itself, 48 bases read in frame from the first base.

Library creation used multiplex PCR. Instrument on record: Illumina HiSeq 4000. TCR beta libraries were built with iRepertoire HTBI primers and Arm-PCR amplification of CDR3 regions. Gel purification was performed on PCR products prior to sequencing. The authors processed their data as follows. Gene usage analysis of CDR3 amino acid clonotypes relied on the 60 or so TRBV and over 13 TRBJ segments identified across samples. COPE and FqMerger were used to merge the filtered high-quality paired reads into contigs. BLAST was used to align contigs to IMGT TRBV, TRBD and TRBJ reference genes, with CDR3 defined following IMGT. Highly expanded clones were defined as clonotypes with a frequency above 0.1%. Repertoire diversity was measured by Shannon entropy, and V-J evenness by the Gini coefficient. Public clonotypes were defined as clonotypes shared by more than one individual. Using fastp trimming at Q25 and MiXCR clonotype assembly, TCRdb reanalyzed the public sequencing data and kept in-frame beta chains. Rows with one shared CDR3 protein collapse into an entry with the most common genes and DNA. TCRdb's processing, not the authors' own work, is the source of the V and J calls. The sample table shows hundreds of thousands of distinct CDR3 sequences, and around 30% are seen once. The ten largest clonotypes hold around 40% of the sample.

This sample comprised peripheral blood mononuclear cells (PBMCs), obtained when the disease was refractory, from a patient treated with antithyroid drugs. This receptor was taken from a female donor with Graves disease. Rearrangement joined TRBV20-1 to TRBJ2-5; the best D guess is TRBD1, with 5 bases matching. CDR3 sequence: CSATIRQTVTQETQYF. At the DNA level, the sequence is TGCAGTGCTACAATCCGCCAGACAGTAACTCAAGAGACCCAGTACTTC.